This TCR beta chain was sequenced during a study of blood T cell repertoires in COVID-19. At the level of the study: Both acute and convalescent COVID-19 samples were obtained from the United States, Italy and Spain. Sample material is recorded as cDNA or gDNA derived from T cells, B-cell-depleted T cells, or PBMCs.

The table came from immunoSEQ multiplex PCR; TCRdb's copy has only in-frame clones and leaves some out. The sample carries about 210,000 clones, about 83% recorded once. This clone appeared a single time. The V gene end was trimmed by 5 bases and the J gene end by 2 bases; junction bases not matched to a gene: 5. Germline V lookup: CDR1 SGHTA, CDR2 FQGNSA. The CDR3 is 14 residues long. The receptor was isolated from a man aged 45 to 65 with active or convalescent COVID-19. The sample was peripheral blood. The V call is TRBV7-2, the J call TRBJ2-5; TRBD1 agrees at 7 bases. For the CDR3, the DNA is TGTGCCAGCAGCCTACAGGGGATTCAAGAGACCCAGTACTTC. This encodes CASSLQGIQETQYF.